Listed below are T cell receptor beta chains from one sample, sequenced in a study of cytomegalovirus exposure and HLA in healthy donors. TCRdb's copy holds only in-frame clones and misses some; the assay was immunoSEQ multiplex PCR. The table records approximately 120,000 clones, over 60% of them present only once. The material sequenced was PBMCs. These receptor sequences come from a female donor in good health and CMV-seronegative. CDR3s include the opening cysteine and the closing phenylalanine or tryptophan. D genes are given only for firm matches. A clone size is listed for some rows: how often the clone was seen (once, few, many), or a class if it is expanded.

TRBJ2-3 | - | - | TRBV30 | TGTGCCTGGAGTGTAACGGGGGGCGCCGCAGATACGCAGTATTTT | CAWSVTGGAADTQYF
TRBJ2-1 | - | TRBD2 | TRBV5-1 | TGCGCCAGCAGCGAGGGGGGGACTAGCGGTTACAATGAGCAGTTCTTC | CASSEGGTSGYNEQFF
TRBJ2-1 | - | - | TRBV6-1 | TGTGCCAGCACGCGACTAGTTTCCCTTGGGGAGCAGTTCTTC | CASTRLVSLGEQFF
TRBJ2-5 | - | - | TRBV18 | TGTGCCAGCTCACCGGCCGAGACCCAGTACTTC | CASSPAETQYF
TRBJ2-3 | - | - | TRBV27 | TGTGCCAGCAAAAGCGGAGTTAGCGGACTCACAGATACGCAGTATTTT | CASKSGVSGLTDTQYF
TRBJ2-7 | - | TRBD1 | TRBV10-3 | TGTGCCATCAGTGAAATCCCGGACAGGGTAGGCTACGAGCAGTACTTC | CAISEIPDRVGYEQYF
TRBJ1-2 | few | - | TRBV7-2 | TGTGCCAGCAGTCAACAGCTGAACTATGGCTACACCTTC | CASSQQLNYGYTF
TRBJ1-2 | - | - | TRBV7-3 | TGTGCCAGCAGCTGGCCCACAGGCGGGGTCTATGGCTACACCTTC | CASSWPTGGVYGYTF
TRBJ2-1 | - | - | TRBV12-5 | TGTGCTAGTGGTTGGGGCGATTCCTACAATGAGCAGTTCTTC | CASGWGDSYNEQFF
TRBJ2-1 | - | - | TRBV7-6 | TGTGCCAGCAGCTTAGAAGGGTCGGGGTTCGAAAATGAGCAGTTCTTC | CASSLEGSGFENEQFF
TRBJ2-3 | - | TRBD1 | TRBV6-4 | TGTGCCAGCAGTGACTCAGGGGGCGGGACAGATACGCAGTATTTT | CASSDSGGGTDTQYF
TRBJ1-2 | - | TRBD1 | TRBV2 | TGTGCCAGCAGTGGGACAGGGCAATCCTATGGCTACACCTTC | CASSGTGQSYGYTF
TRBJ2-4 | - | - | TRBV6-1 | TGTGCCAGCACAGTTCGGGTCCAAAACATTCAGTACTTC | CASTVRVQNIQYF
TRBJ1-4 | few | - | TRBV5-1 | TGCGCCAGCAGCTTCCTCCCATCGGCTAATGAAAAACTGTTTTTT | CASSFLPSANEKLFF
TRBJ1-5 | - | - | TRBV7-9 | TGTGCCAGCAGCTTAGGATCAGCAGGGTCTAATCAGCCCCAGCATTTT | CASSLGSAGSNQPQHF
TRBJ1-3 | - | - | TRBV6-5 | TGTGCCAGCAGTTACGGAGGGAACTCTGGAAACACCATATATTTT | CASSYGGNSGNTIYF